The 7 T cell receptor beta chains presented below share a single source sample, sequenced in a study of identical twins. TCRdb processed the 5' RACE reads anew with MiXCR; each CDR3 protein has one entry. The sample holds about 210,000 distinct CDR3 sequences; roughly 9.4% are singletons and the top ten take 5% to 6.5%. Sample: memory (CD45RO+) T cells sorted from blood. These receptors originate from a woman between 18 and 30 years old in good health.

The chain combines TRBV21-1 with TRBJ2-2. TRBV21-1 is a listed pseudogene. CDR3 length equals 15 residues. As DNA, the CDR3 is TGTGCCCCAGCAAGTGGCAGGCTTAACACCGGGGAGCTGTTTTTT. Protein sequence: CAPASGRLNTGELFF.

The table lists this clonotype with a few counts. This sequence joins TRBV7-9 and TRBJ2-5, with 12 bases lining up with TRBD2. Germline loops: CDR1 SEHNR, CDR2 FQNEAQ (reference sequence). V lost 4 bases and J lost 1; bases outside the gene matches: 7. CDR3 size: 17 residues. CDR3 sequence (DNA): TGTGCCAGCAGCTCTGGTAGGACTAGCGGGACCCAAGAGACCCAGTACTTC. It codes for CASSSGRTSGTQETQYF.

The table lists this clonotype with many counts. V usage is TRBV7-2 and J usage is TRBJ2-1; 11 bases are shared with TRBD2. Per the germline V gene, CDR1 is SGHTA and CDR2 is FQGNSA. V trimming: 1 base; J trimming: 4 bases; junction bases outside the gene matches: 3. The CDR3 is made up of 16 amino acids. The CDR3 region is CASSLEGTSGYNEQFF. In DNA, the CDR3 is TGTGCCAGCAGCTTAGAAGGGACTAGCGGTTACAATGAGCAGTTCTTC.

This clonotype was counted only a few times. The rearrangement joins TRBV6-5 to TRBJ1-2; D is uncertain. The V end lost 0 bases, the J end lost 4 bases, and 6 bases lay between the germline ends. In germline, CDR1 is MNHEY, CDR2 SVGAGI. The CDR3 has 13 residues. The CDR3 DNA reads TGTGCCAGCAGTTACTCGTATTTCTATGGCTACACCTTC. Translating it yields CASSYSYFYGYTF.

The table lists this clonotype with a few counts. The V call is TRBV12-3 or TRBV12-4, the J call TRBJ1-2, with TRBD1 as a possible D gene (6 bases). V shed 3 bases and J shed 7 bases, with 9 bases lying between them. The CDR3 contains 12 residues. CDR3 sequence reads: CASSFRGSGYTF. As DNA, the CDR3 is TGTGCCAGCAGTTTCAGGGGCTCTGGCTACACCTTC.

This clonotype has a handful of counts. The V and J genes are TRBV7-2 and TRBJ1-4, with D unresolved. The germline CDR1 and CDR2 sequences are SGHTA and FQGNSA. V was pared by 4 bases and J by 3 bases, with 6 bases between. The CDR3 loop spans 13 amino acids. The CDR3 spells CASSWSPNEKLFF. CDR3 nucleotides: TGTGCCAGCAGCTGGTCTCCTAATGAAAAACTGTTTTTT.

Ten or more counts support this clonotype. This sequence joins TRBV5-1 and TRBJ2-5; D is ambiguous. Germline V gene data show CDR1 as SGHRS and CDR2 as YFSETQ. The CDR3 has 14 amino acids. Trimming cost V 0 bases and J 2 bases, with 8 bases left between them. The CDR3, as DNA: TGCGCCAGCAGCTTGGAAGTAGGGCAAGAGACCCAGTACTTC. This encodes CASSLEVGQETQYF. Full variable domain (remainder filled in from reference TRBV5-1 and TRBJ2-5): KAGVTQTPRYLIKTRGQQVTLSCSPISGHRSVSWYQQTPGQGLQFLFEYFSETQRNKGNFPGRFSGRQFSNSRSEMNVSTLELGDSALYLCASSLEVGQETQYFGPGTRLLVL.